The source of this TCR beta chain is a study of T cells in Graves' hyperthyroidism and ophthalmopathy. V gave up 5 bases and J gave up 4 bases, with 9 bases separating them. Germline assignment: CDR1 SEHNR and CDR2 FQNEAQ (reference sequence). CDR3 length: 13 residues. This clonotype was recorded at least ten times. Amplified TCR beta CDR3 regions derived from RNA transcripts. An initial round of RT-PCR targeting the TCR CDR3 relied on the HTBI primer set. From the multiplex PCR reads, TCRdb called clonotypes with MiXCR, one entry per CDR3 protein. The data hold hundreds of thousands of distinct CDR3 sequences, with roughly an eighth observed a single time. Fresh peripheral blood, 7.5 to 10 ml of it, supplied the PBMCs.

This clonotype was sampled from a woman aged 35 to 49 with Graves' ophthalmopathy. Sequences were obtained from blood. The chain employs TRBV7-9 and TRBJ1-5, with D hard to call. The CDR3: CASSGRENQPQHF. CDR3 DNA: TGTGCCAGCAGCGGCCGGGAAAATCAGCCCCAGCATTTT.